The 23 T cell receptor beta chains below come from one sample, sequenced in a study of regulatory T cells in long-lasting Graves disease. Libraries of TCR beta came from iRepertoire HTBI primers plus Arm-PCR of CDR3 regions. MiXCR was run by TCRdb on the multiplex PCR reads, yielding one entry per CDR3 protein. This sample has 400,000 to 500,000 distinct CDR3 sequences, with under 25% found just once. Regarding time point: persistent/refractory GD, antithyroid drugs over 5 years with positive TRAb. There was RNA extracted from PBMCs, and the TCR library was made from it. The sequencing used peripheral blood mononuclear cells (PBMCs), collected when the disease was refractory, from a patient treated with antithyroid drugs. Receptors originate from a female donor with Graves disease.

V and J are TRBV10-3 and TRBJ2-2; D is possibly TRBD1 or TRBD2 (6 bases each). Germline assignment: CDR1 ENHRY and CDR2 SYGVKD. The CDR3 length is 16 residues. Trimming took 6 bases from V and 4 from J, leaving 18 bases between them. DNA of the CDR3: TGTGCCATCAGCATAGGGGGGCTAGCGAGCACCGGGGAGCTGTTTTTT. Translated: CAISIGGLASTGELFF.

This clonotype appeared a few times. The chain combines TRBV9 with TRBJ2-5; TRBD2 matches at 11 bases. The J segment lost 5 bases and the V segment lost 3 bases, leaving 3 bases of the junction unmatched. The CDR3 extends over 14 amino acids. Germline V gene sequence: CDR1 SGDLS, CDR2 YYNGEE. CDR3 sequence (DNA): TGTGCCAGCAGCGCTAGCGGGAGGTCGGAGACCCAGTACTTC. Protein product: CASSASGRSETQYF.

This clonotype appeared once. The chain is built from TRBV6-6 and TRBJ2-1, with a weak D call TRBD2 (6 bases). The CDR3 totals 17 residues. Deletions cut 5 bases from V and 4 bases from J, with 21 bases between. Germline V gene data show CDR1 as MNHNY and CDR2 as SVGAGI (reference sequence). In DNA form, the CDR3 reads TGTGCCAGCAGTGGACCACTATCGGGAGCGGCTTACAATGAGCAGTTCTTC. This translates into CASSGPLSGAAYNEQFF.

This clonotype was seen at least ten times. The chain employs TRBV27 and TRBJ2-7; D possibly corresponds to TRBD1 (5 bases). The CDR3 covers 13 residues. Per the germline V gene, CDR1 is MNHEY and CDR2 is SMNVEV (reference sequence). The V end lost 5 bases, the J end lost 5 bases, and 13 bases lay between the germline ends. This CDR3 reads CASSGRVLNEQYF. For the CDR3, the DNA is TGTGCCAGCAGTGGCAGGGTTCTCAACGAGCAGTACTTC.

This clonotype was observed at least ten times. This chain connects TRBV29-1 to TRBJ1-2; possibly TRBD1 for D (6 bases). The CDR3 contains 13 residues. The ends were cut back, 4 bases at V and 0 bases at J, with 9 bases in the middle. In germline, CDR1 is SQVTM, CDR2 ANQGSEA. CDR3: CSVAGTTNYGYTF. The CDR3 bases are TGCAGCGTTGCAGGGACAACTAACTATGGCTACACCTTC.

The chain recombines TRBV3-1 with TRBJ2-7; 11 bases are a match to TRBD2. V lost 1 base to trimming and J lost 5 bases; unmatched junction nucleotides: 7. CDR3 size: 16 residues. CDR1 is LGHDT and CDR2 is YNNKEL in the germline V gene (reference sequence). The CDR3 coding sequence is TGTGCCAGCAGCCAAGCGCCCGGACTAGCGGGTAACGAGCAGTACTTC. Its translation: CASSQAPGLAGNEQYF.

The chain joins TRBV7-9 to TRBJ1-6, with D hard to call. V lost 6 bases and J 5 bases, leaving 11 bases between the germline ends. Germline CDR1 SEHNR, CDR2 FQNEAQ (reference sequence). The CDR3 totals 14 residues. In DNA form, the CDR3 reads TGTGCCAGCAGGCCGGATTGGGATAATTCACCCCTCCACTTT. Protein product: CASRPDWDNSPLHF.

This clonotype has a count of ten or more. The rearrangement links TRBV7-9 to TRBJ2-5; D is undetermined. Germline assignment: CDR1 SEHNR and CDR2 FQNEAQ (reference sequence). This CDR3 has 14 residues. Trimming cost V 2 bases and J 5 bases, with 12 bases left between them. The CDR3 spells CASSLPPSWETQYF. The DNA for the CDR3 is TGTGCCAGCAGCTTACCCCCATCCTGGGAGACCCAGTACTTC.

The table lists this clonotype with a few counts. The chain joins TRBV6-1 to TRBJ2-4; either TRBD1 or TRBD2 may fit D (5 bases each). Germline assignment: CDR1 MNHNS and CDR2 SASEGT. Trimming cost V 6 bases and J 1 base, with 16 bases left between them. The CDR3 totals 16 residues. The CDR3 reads CASSPQGAPAKNIQYF. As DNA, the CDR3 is TGTGCCAGCAGCCCTCAGGGAGCTCCCGCCAAAAACATTCAGTACTTC.

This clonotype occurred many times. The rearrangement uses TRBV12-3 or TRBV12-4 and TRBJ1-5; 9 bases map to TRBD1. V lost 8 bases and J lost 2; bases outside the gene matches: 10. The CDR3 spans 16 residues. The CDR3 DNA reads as TGTGCCAGCCTAAAACAGGGGGCAGTTGGCAATCAGCCCCAGCATTTT. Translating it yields CASLKQGAVGNQPQHF.

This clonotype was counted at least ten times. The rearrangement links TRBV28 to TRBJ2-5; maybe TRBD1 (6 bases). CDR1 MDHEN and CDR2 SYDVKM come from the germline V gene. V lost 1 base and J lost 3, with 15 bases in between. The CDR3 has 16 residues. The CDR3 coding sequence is TGTGCCAGCAGTTTATTGTACAGGGCAGGGGAAGAGACCCAGTACTTC. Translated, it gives CASSLLYRAGEETQYF.

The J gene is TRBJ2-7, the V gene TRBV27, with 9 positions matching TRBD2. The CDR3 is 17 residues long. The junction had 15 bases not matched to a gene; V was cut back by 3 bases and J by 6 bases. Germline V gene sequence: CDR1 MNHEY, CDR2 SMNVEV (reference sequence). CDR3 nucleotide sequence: TGTGCCAGCAGTTTCCATAGCGGGAGCAACTCGAGGGTCGAGCAGTACTTC. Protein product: CASSFHSGSNSRVEQYF.

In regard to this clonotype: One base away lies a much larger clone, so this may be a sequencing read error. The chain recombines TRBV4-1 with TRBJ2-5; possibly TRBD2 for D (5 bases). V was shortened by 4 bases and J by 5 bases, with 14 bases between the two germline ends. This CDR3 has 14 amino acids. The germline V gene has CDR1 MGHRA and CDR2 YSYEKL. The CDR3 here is CASSRPPRGETQYF. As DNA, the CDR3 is TGCGCCAGCAGCCGCCCGCCCCGAGGGGAGACCCAGTACTTC.

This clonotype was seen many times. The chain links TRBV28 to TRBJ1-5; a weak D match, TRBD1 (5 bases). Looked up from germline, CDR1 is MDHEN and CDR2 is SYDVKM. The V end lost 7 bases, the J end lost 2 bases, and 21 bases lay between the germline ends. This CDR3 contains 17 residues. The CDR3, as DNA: TGTGCCAGCACCCCGACGAGAGGGACCTTTGGCAATCAGCCCCAGCATTTT. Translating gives CASTPTRGTFGNQPQHF.

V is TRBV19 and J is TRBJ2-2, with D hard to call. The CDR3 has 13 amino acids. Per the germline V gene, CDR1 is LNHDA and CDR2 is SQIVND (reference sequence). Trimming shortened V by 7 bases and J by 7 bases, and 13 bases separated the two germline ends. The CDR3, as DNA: TGTGCCAGTAAGTCTCGTGTGCACGGGGAGCTGTTTTTT. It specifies CASKSRVHGELFF.

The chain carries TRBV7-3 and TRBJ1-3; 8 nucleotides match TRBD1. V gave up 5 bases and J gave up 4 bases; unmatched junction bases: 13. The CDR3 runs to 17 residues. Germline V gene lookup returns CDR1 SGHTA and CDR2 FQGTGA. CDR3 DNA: TGTGCCAGCAGCCAAGATGCCCAGGGGGCGCAGGGAAACACCATATATTTT. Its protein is CASSQDAQGAQGNTIYF.

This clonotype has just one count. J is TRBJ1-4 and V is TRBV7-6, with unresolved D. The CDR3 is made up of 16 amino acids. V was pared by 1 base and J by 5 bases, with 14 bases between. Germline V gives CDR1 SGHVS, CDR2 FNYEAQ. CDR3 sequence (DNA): TGTGCCAGCAGCTTAGGGAGTGGGATTTGGAATGAAAAACTGTTTTTT. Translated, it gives CASSLGSGIWNEKLFF. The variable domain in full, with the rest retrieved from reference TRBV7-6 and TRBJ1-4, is GAGVSQSPRYKVTKRGQDVALRCDPISGHVSLYWYRQALGQGPEFLTYFNYEAQQDKSGLPNDRFSAERPEGSISTLTIQRTEQRDSAMYRCASSLGSGIWNEKLFFGSGTQLSVL.

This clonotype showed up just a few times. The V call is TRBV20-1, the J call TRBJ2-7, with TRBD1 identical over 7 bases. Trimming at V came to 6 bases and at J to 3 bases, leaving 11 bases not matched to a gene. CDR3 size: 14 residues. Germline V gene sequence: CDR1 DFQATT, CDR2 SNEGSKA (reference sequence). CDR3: CSATRARGFYEQYF. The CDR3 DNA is TGCAGTGCCACAAGGGCCAGGGGGTTCTACGAGCAGTACTTC.

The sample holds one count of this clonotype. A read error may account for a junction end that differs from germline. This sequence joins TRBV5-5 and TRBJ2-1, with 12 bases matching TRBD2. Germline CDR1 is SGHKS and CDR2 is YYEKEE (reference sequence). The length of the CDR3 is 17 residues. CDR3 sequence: CASSGGLAGRSYNEQFF. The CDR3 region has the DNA TGCGCCAGCAGCGGGGGACTAGCGGGCCGCTCCTACAATGAGCAGTTCTTC.

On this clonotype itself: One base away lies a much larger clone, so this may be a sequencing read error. CDR3 region: CSASDRVSTEAFF. The CDR3 DNA sequence: TGCAGTGCATCGGACAGGGTCAGCACTGAAGCTTTCTTT. This chain joins TRBV20-1 and TRBJ1-1; 8 nucleotides line up with TRBD1. V shed 6 bases, J shed 4 bases, and the junction held 7 bases outside the gene matches. The CDR3 totals 13 residues. Germline V CDR1 and CDR2: DFQATT, SNEGSKA (reference sequence).

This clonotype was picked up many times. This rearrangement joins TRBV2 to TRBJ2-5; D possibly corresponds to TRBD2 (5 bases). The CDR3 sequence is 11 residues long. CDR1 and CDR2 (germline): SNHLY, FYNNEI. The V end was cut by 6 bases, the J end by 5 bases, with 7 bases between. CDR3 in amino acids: CASRLVETQYF. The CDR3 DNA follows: TGTGCCAGCAGACTAGTTGAGACCCAGTACTTC.

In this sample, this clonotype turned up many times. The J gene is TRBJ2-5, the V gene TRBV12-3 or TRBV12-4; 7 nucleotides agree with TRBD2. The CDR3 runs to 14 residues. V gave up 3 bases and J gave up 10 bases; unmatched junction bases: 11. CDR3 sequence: CASSFTGTIELQYF. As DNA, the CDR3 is TGTGCCAGCAGTTTTACGGGGACTATTGAGCTCCAGTACTTC.

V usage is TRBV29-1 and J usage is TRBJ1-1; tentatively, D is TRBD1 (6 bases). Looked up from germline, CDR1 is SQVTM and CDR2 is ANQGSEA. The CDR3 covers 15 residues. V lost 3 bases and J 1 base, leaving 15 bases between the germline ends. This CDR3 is CSVETFRDKNTEAFF. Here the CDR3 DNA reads TGCAGCGTTGAGACCTTCCGGGACAAGAACACTGAAGCTTTCTTT.